This entry lists 32 T cell receptor beta chains sequenced from one sample in a study of patients and donors after allogeneic stem cell transplantation. TCRdb recomputed calls from the RT-PCR reads with MiXCR, one row per CDR3 protein. The sample yields 390,000 or so distinct CDR3 sequences, roughly 17% seen once. Sequenced sample: blood, either unsorted or a sorted T cell fraction (not recorded which). The source is a human donor who was either an allogeneic HSCT recipient or a stem cell or donor lymphocyte infusion donor (not recorded which). It is not recorded whose cells these are; they may come from a transplant donor.

This clonotype was seen more than once but under ten times. The chain uses TRBV5-6 and TRBJ2-3, with D possibly being TRBD1 (6 bases). The CDR3 contains 16 residues. The germline V and J ends were trimmed by 3 bases and 2 bases, with 16 bases remaining between them. In germline, CDR1 is SGHDT, CDR2 YYEEEE. This chain's CDR3 is CASSWTQGSPTDTQYF. The CDR3 region has the DNA TGTGCCAGCAGCTGGACACAGGGATCCCCCACAGATACGCAGTATTTT. Based on the CDR3 plus reference TRBV5-6 and TRBJ2-3, the full variable domain is DAGVTQSPTHLIKTRGQQVTLRCSPKSGHDTVSWYQQALGQGPQFIFQYYEEEERQRGNFPDRFSGHQFPNYSSELNVNALLLGDSALYLCASSWTQGSPTDTQYFGPGTRLTVL.

In its sample, this clonotype was seen a few times. The rearrangement joins TRBV7-9 to TRBJ2-7; 8 bases match TRBD1. Losses at the gene ends were 5 bases for V and 3 bases for J; bases not matched to a gene: 15. Germline CDR1 reads SEHNR; CDR2 reads FQNEAQ (reference sequence). The CDR3 has 17 amino acids. The CDR3 nucleotides read TGTGCCAGCAGCCCCGCCCCCGGACAGGGTAAAAACTACGAGCAGTACTTC. Translation gives CASSPAPGQGKNYEQYF.

The chain couples TRBV9 to TRBJ1-3; D remains unclear. The germline V gene encodes CDR1 SGDLS and CDR2 YYNGEE. CDR3 length: 14 amino acids. V was pared by 0 bases and J by 7 bases, with 11 bases between. This CDR3 is CASSVATRGNTIYF. CDR3 sequence (DNA): TGTGCCAGCAGCGTAGCTACCAGAGGGAACACCATATATTTT.

The gene calls are TRBV5-1 and TRBJ2-1, with 12 bases identical to TRBD2. The germline gives CDR1 SGHRS, CDR2 YFSETQ. The CDR3 spans 17 residues. V trimming: 5 bases; J trimming: 2 bases; junction bases outside the gene matches: 8. CDR3: CASSFLAGGPPYNEQFF. CDR3 DNA sequence: TGCGCCAGCAGTTTTCTAGCGGGGGGGCCCCCCTACAATGAGCAGTTCTTC.

This clonotype was observed a few times. The CDR3 loop is CASPLRSGWKFF. The CDR3 DNA sequence: TGTGCCAGCCCGCTTAGAAGCGGGTGGAAGTTCTTC. The chain employs TRBV19 and TRBJ2-1, with a possible D match to TRBD2 (6 bases). Germline V CDR1 and CDR2: LNHDA, SQIVND (reference sequence). Trimming took 9 bases from V and 14 from J, leaving 20 bases between them. This CDR3 has 12 amino acids.

This clonotype has more than one count but fewer than ten. The genes are TRBV7-9 and TRBJ1-3; unclear D gene. In germline, CDR1 is SEHNR, CDR2 FQNEAQ (reference sequence). Trimming removed 2 bases from V and 6 bases from J, with 5 bases in between. The CDR3 sequence is 12 residues long. CDR3 protein: CASSLSENTIYF. The CDR3 nucleotides read TGTGCCAGCAGCTTATCGGAAAACACCATATATTTT.

This clonotype was found a few times. This chain uses TRBV4-1 with TRBJ2-7; 8 bases align to TRBD2. This CDR3 has 16 amino acids. The junction had 8 bases not matched to a gene; V was cut back by 0 bases and J by 4 bases. Looked up from germline, CDR1 is MGHRA and CDR2 is YSYEKL. The CDR3 DNA reads as TGCGCCAGCAGCCAAGATTCTAGCGCGGGGGGATACGAGCAGTACTTC. This gives the protein CASSQDSSAGGYEQYF.

The chain combines TRBV2 with TRBJ2-5; 10 bases are shared with TRBD2. J was trimmed by 6 bases and V by 7 bases; bases with no gene match: 11. CDR1 is SNHLY, CDR2 FYNNEI, per germline. The CDR3 sequence is 15 residues long. The CDR3 reads CASKLTSGNIKTQYF. CDR3 sequence (DNA): TGTGCCAGCAAACTAACTAGCGGGAATATAAAGACCCAGTACTTC.

This clonotype was found once. The V call is TRBV27, the J call TRBJ2-3, with D unclear. The germline V gene encodes CDR1 MNHEY and CDR2 SMNVEV (reference sequence). Trimming removed 4 bases from V and 4 bases from J, with 18 bases in between. The CDR3 is 16 residues long. CDR3 in amino acids: CASSSNPSWVSDTQYF. In DNA, the CDR3 is TGTGCCAGCAGTTCAAACCCCTCTTGGGTCTCAGATACGCAGTATTTT.

A few counts support this clonotype. The rearrangement joins TRBV15 to TRBJ1-5; D is perhaps TRBD1 (5 bases). Per the germline V gene, CDR1 is LNHNV and CDR2 is YYDKDF (reference sequence). The CDR3 totals 15 residues. Between the trimmed V and J ends, which lost 0 bases and 3 bases, there was a span of 9 bases. The CDR3 reads CATSRDLGDNQPQHF. Written as DNA, the CDR3 is TGTGCCACCAGCAGAGATCTGGGGGACAATCAGCCCCAGCATTTT.

This clonotype was recorded at least ten times. The chain couples TRBV5-1 to TRBJ2-7; 10 bases are shared with TRBD2. In germline, CDR1 is SGHRS, CDR2 YFSETQ. Germline trimming cut 0 bases from V and 3 bases from J; bases unmatched to any gene: 9. The CDR3 totals 17 residues. The CDR3 protein is CASSLDLAGDYNYEQYF. CDR3 DNA sequence: TGCGCCAGCAGCTTGGACCTAGCGGGAGACTACAACTACGAGCAGTACTTC.

This clonotype was counted between two and nine times. This chain joins TRBV12-5 and TRBJ2-1; 8 nucleotides align to TRBD1. This CDR3 comprises 15 residues. From germline, CDR1 is LGHNT and CDR2 FRNRAP. V trimming: 7 bases; J trimming: 2 bases; junction bases outside the gene matches: 7. The CDR3 loop reads CASVLDRGPYNEQFF. The CDR3 nucleotides are TGTGCTAGTGTCCTCGACAGGGGACCCTACAATGAGCAGTTCTTC.

The sample holds one count of this clonotype. This chain links TRBV5-4 with TRBJ2-3; D gene uncertain. V lost 1 base and J 2 bases, leaving 11 bases between the germline ends. From germline, CDR1 is SGHNT and CDR2 YYREEE (reference sequence). CDR3 length: 15 amino acids. The CDR3: CASSLSAEFTDTQYF. The CDR3 nucleotides are TGTGCCAGCAGCTTGTCAGCCGAATTCACAGATACGCAGTATTTT.

This clonotype showed up just a few times. The V and J genes are TRBV7-2 and TRBJ2-5, with 8 bases identical to TRBD1. Trimming removed 3 bases from V and 5 bases from J; junction bases left unmatched: 11. Germline-derived CDR1 and CDR2 are SGHTA and FQGNSA. The CDR3 length is 16 residues. CDR3 amino acids: CASSFLGQGAGETQYF. CDR3 in DNA: TGTGCCAGCAGCTTTTTAGGGCAGGGGGCAGGGGAGACCCAGTACTTC.

This clonotype occurred a few times. The chain couples TRBV7-9 to TRBJ1-2, with 10 positions matching TRBD1. Germline V gene data show CDR1 as SEHNR and CDR2 as FQNEAQ (reference sequence). The CDR3 runs to 14 residues. Trimming at V came to 5 bases and at J to 8 bases, leaving 8 bases not matched to a gene. The CDR3 nucleotides read TGTGCCAGCAGCCCCAGTGGGACAGGGGTCGGCTACACCTTC. It encodes CASSPSGTGVGYTF.

This clonotype has a count of ten or more. The gene calls are TRBV7-3 and TRBJ1-1, with TRBD1 identical over 7 bases. The CDR3 contains 15 residues. Germline V gene lookup returns CDR1 SGHTA and CDR2 FQGTGA. V lost 3 bases, J lost 1 base, and 5 bases stayed unmatched. Here the CDR3 DNA reads TGTGCCAGCAGCTTGAGGGGGCCGACGAACACTGAAGCTTTCTTT. Translation: CASSLRGPTNTEAFF.

This clonotype was recorded a few times. The rearrangement uses TRBV19 and TRBJ2-2, with unresolved D. Germline V gene sequence: CDR1 LNHDA, CDR2 SQIVND (reference sequence). V lost 3 bases, J lost 0 bases, and 8 bases lay in between. This CDR3 is built from 15 residues. This CDR3 reads CASSIPPANTGELFF. CDR3 bases: TGTGCCAGTAGTATCCCCCCTGCGAACACCGGGGAGCTGTTTTTT.

The V gene is TRBV7-9, the J gene TRBJ2-7; D might be TRBD2 (5 bases). Deletions cut 4 bases from V and 0 bases from J, with 13 bases between. CDR1 and CDR2 from the germline V gene are SEHNR and FQNEAQ (reference sequence). CDR3 length: 15 amino acids. CDR3 sequence: CASSYLPGSSYEQYF. Written as DNA, the CDR3 is TGTGCCAGCAGCTACCTCCCGGGGAGCTCCTACGAGCAGTACTTC. Drawing the rest from reference TRBV7-9 and TRBJ2-7, the complete variable domain is DTGVSQNPRHKITKRGQNVTFRCDPISEHNRLYWYRQTLGQGPEFLTYFQNEAQLEKSRLLSDRFSAERPKGSFSTLEIQRTEQGDSAMYLCASSYLPGSSYEQYFGPGTRLTVT.

This clonotype came up many times. V gene TRBV15 combines with J gene TRBJ2-7, with a weak D call TRBD1 (5 bases). Germline lookup yields CDR1 LNHNV and CDR2 YYDKDF (reference sequence). Trimming removed 1 base at V and 2 bases at J, with 15 bases between. CDR3 length: 16 amino acids. Here the CDR3 reads CATSRGGRGSAYEQYF. CDR3 bases: TGTGCCACCAGCAGAGGGGGAAGGGGAAGTGCCTACGAGCAGTACTTC. Filled out from reference TRBV15 and TRBJ2-7, the complete variable domain reads DAMVIQNPRYQVTQFGKPVTLSCSQTLNHNVMYWYQQKSSQAPKLLFHYYDKDFNNEADTPDNFQSRRPNTSFCFLDIRSPGLGDTAMYLCATSRGGRGSAYEQYFGPGTRLTVT.

This clonotype was found a few times. The chain has TRBV15 and TRBJ1-3; D is perhaps TRBD1 (5 bases). CDR1 and CDR2 from the germline V gene are LNHNV and YYDKDF (reference sequence). With 1 base removed from V and 2 bases from J, the gap between germline ends came to 12 bases. The CDR3 covers 16 residues. CDR3 amino acids: CATSRVRVGAGNTIYF. In nucleotides, the CDR3 is TGTGCCACCAGCAGAGTCAGGGTTGGAGCTGGAAACACCATATATTTT.

This clonotype came up a few times. The chain has TRBV14 and TRBJ1-5; D remains unclear. There are 13 residues in the CDR3. Germline V gene data show CDR1 as SGHDN and CDR2 as FVKESK. The germline V and J ends were trimmed by 4 bases and 3 bases, with 7 bases remaining between them. The CDR3 here is CASSRTFNQPQHF. As DNA, the CDR3 is TGTGCCAGCAGCCGGACTTTCAATCAGCCCCAGCATTTT.

This clonotype was seen many times. V is TRBV5-1 and J is TRBJ2-2; the D gene could be TRBD1 or TRBD2 (5 bases each). The germline V gene has CDR1 SGHRS and CDR2 YFSETQ. The CDR3 is 15 amino acids. Trimming left V 4 bases short and J 3 bases short, with 13 bases between. CDR3 region: CASSPTGPHTGELFF. Here the CDR3 DNA reads TGCGCCAGCAGCCCAACGGGACCCCACACCGGGGAGCTGTTTTTT. The full variable domain, completed using reference TRBV5-1 and TRBJ2-2, is KAGVTQTPRYLIKTRGQQVTLSCSPISGHRSVSWYQQTPGQGLQFLFEYFSETQRNKGNFPGRFSGRQFSNSRSEMNVSTLELGDSALYLCASSPTGPHTGELFFGEGSRLTVL.

The V call is TRBV20-1, the J call TRBJ1-1; 7 nucleotides match TRBD1. Germline trimming cut 5 bases from V and 3 bases from J; bases unmatched to any gene: 6. CDR1 and CDR2 from the germline V gene are DFQATT and SNEGSKA (reference sequence). The CDR3 length is 13 residues. The DNA for the CDR3 is TGCAGTGCTGAGACAGGGAGGTACACTGAAGCTTTCTTT. This translates into CSAETGRYTEAFF.

On this clonotype: A read error may explain this, as a much larger clone is one base away. J is TRBJ2-3 and V is TRBV5-1; 8 bases are shared with TRBD1. The CDR3 extends over 15 amino acids. The germline V gene encodes CDR1 SGHRS and CDR2 YFSETQ. CDR3 coding DNA: TGCGACAGCAGCCCGGGGACAGGATACACAGATACGCAGTATTTT. This encodes CDSSPGTGYTDTQYF.

A few counts support this clonotype. The chain is built from TRBV5-1 and TRBJ2-4, with 14 bases identical to TRBD2. V was pared by 4 bases and J by 1 base, with 10 bases of the junction left unmatched. Germline CDR1 SGHRS, CDR2 YFSETQ. The CDR3 has 19 residues. CDR3 sequence (DNA): TGCGCCAGCAGCCTCCCCAGGACTAGCGGGAGGACGGCCAAAAACATTCAGTACTTC. Translation gives CASSLPRTSGRTAKNIQYF.

This clonotype was counted between two and nine times. V usage is TRBV3-1 and J usage is TRBJ2-7, with D perhaps being TRBD1 or TRBD2 (6 bases each). The CDR3 totals 15 residues. The germline V gene encodes CDR1 LGHDT and CDR2 YNNKEL (reference sequence). V shed 3 bases and J shed 5 bases, with 17 bases lying between them. CDR3 bases: TGTGCCAGCAGCCAGACTGGGGGGCGCGTTAACGAGCAGTACTTC. Its protein is CASSQTGGRVNEQYF.

The gene calls are TRBV24-1 and TRBJ2-7; D perhaps matches TRBD2 (6 bases). The V end was cut by 4 bases, the J end by 4 bases, with 13 bases between. The V gene's germline CDR1 is KGHDR and CDR2 SFDVKD. The CDR3 runs 14 residues. The CDR3 loop is CATSEPGREYEQYF. The CDR3 DNA reads TGTGCCACCAGTGAACCGGGACGGGAGTACGAGCAGTACTTC.

Many counts were recorded for this clonotype. J is TRBJ1-5 and V is TRBV27; tentatively, D is TRBD1 (6 bases). This CDR3 comprises 14 residues. The germline V and J ends were trimmed by 11 bases and 2 bases, with 16 bases remaining between them. Germline V gene sequence: CDR1 MNHEY, CDR2 SMNVEV (reference sequence). CDR3 amino acids: CAAGKGVGNQPQHF. In DNA, the CDR3 is TGTGCCGCCGGGAAGGGGGTTGGCAATCAGCCCCAGCATTTT.

This clonotype was detected only a few times. This chain connects TRBV29-1 to TRBJ2-1; D call uncertain. Germline V gene lookup returns CDR1 SQVTM and CDR2 ANQGSEA. CDR3 length: 11 amino acids. Deletions cut 4 bases from V and 4 bases from J, with 5 bases between. The CDR3 is CSVVLYNEQFF. For the CDR3, the DNA is TGCAGCGTTGTGTTGTACAATGAGCAGTTCTTC.

This clonotype was observed a handful of times. The chain uses TRBV9 and TRBJ1-2; D not resolved. The germline V gene encodes CDR1 SGDLS and CDR2 YYNGEE. V lost 1 base, J lost 8 bases, and 12 bases lay in between. This CDR3 has 13 amino acids. This CDR3 is CASSVTREGGYTF. CDR3 DNA: TGTGCCAGCAGCGTAACGCGTGAGGGCGGCTACACCTTC.

The rearrangement uses TRBV27 and TRBJ2-3; tentatively, D is TRBD1 (6 bases). The germline V gene encodes CDR1 MNHEY and CDR2 SMNVEV (reference sequence). Between the trimmed V and J ends, which lost 5 bases and 4 bases, there was a span of 16 bases. The CDR3 extends over 15 amino acids. The CDR3 region is CASSASYRVPDTQYF. CDR3 DNA sequence: TGTGCCAGCAGTGCCTCCTACAGGGTCCCAGATACGCAGTATTTT.

The chain has TRBV12-3 or TRBV12-4 and TRBJ1-2; the D is unclear. The V gene lost 8 bases and the J gene lost 8 bases, with 12 bases spanning the gap. This CDR3 is built from 11 residues. In DNA form, the CDR3 reads TGTGCCAGCGGGCTTTCCGGGGGCTACACCTTC. Translation: CASGLSGGYTF.